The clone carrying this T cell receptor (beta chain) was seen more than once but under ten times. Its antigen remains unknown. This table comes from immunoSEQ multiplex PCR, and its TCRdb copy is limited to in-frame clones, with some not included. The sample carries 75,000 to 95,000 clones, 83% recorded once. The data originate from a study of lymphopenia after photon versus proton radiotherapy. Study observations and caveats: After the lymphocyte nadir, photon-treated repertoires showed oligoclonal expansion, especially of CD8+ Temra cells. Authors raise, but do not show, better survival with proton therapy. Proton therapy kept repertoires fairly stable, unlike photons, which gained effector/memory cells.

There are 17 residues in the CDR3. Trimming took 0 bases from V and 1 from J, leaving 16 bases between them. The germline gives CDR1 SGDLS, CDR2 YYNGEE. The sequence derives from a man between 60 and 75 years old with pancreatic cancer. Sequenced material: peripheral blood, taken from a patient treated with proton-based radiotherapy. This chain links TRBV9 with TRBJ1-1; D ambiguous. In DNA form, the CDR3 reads TGTGCCAGCAGCGTAGGTAGAGGAAATAAGGAGAACACTGAAGCTTTCTTT. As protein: CASSVGRGNKENTEAFF.